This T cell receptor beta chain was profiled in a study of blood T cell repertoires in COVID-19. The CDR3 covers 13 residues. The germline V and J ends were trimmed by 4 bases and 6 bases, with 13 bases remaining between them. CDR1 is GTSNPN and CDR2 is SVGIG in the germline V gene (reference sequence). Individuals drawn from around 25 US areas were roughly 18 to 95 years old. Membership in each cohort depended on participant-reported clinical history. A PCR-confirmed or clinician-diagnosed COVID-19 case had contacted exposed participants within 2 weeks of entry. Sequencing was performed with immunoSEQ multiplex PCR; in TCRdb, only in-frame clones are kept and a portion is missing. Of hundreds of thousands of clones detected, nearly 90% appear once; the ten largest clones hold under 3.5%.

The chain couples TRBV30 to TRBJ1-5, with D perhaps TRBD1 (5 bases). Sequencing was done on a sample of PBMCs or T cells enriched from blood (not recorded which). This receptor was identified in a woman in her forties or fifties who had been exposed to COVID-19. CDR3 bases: TGTGCCTGGACCCCAGGGTTTGGTCAGCCCCAGCATTTT. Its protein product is CAWTPGFGQPQHF.